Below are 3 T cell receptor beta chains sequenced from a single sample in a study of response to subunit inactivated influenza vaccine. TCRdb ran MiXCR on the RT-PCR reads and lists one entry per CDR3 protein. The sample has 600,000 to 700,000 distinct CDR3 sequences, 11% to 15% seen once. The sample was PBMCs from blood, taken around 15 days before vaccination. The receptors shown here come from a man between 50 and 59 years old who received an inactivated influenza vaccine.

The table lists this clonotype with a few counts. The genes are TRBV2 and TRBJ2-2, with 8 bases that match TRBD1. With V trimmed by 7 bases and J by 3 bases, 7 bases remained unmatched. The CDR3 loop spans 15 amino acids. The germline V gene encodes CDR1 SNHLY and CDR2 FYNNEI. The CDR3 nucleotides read TGTGCCAGCACCGGACAGGGCGGACACACCGGGGAGCTGTTTTTT. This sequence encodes CASTGQGGHTGELFF.

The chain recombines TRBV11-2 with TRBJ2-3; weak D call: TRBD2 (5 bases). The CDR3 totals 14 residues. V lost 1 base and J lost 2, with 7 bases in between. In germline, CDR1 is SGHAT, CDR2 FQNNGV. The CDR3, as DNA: TGTGCCAGCAGCTTAGTAGCGTACACAGATACGCAGTATTTT. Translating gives CASSLVAYTDTQYF.

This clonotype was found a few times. CDR3 nucleotide sequence: TGCGCCAGCAGCCAAGGAGGCGGGGGGTTAACAGATACGCAGTATTTT. Its protein product is CASSQGGGGLTDTQYF. The V gene is TRBV4-3, the J gene TRBJ2-3, with 8 bases lining up with TRBD2. The germline V gene has CDR1 LGHNA and CDR2 YSLEER. CDR3 size: 16 residues. Losses at the gene ends were 1 base for V and 3 bases for J; bases not matched to a gene: 6.